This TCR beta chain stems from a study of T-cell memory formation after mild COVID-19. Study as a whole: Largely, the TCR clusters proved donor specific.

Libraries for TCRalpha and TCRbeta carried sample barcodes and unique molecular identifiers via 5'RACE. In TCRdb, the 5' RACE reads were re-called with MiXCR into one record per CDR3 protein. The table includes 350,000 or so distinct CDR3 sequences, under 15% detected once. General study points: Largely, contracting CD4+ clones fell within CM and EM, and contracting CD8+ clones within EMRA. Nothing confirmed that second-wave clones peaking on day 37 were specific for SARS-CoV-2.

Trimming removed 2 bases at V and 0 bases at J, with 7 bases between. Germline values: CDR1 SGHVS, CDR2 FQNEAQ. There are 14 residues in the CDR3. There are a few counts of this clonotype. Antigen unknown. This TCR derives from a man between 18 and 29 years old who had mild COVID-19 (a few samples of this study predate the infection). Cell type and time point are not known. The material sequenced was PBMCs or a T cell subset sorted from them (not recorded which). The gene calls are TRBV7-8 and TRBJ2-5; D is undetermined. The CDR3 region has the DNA TGTGCCAGCAGCTTACGTAGGGACCAAGAGACCCAGTACTTC. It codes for CASSLRRDQETQYF.